Given below is one TCR beta chain in context. As yet, its antigen is unknown. The sample comes from a study of OX40 agonist ivuxolimab in advanced cancers. In the study overall: As their treatment, patients were administered ivuxolimab, an agonistic anti-OX40 (CD134) antibody. Findings and limits, study-wide: Among the nonresponders, some also had low normalized T-cell clonal expansion. Expanded clones tended on average to be more numerous among CD8+ T cells than CD4+.

The trim removed 3 bases at V and 2 bases at J, leaving 8 bases unmatched. There are 16 residues in the CDR3. Germline V CDR1 and CDR2: LGHNA, YSLEER. The assay was immunoSEQ multiplex PCR, and TCRdb's table has in-frame clones only and misses some. Among approximately 20,000 clones listed, 65% to 85% were seen once. Patients who had autoimmune disease history or got systemic immunosuppression were left out. Sequences were derived from CD4+ or CD8+ T cells sorted from blood, sampled in a trial of the OX40 agonist ivuxolimab. The origin of this receptor is an adult with an advanced solid tumor such as melanoma, head and neck, liver or kidney cancer. V usage is TRBV4-3 and J usage is TRBJ2-7; the match to TRBD1 covers 9 bases. The CDR3 protein is CASSHQSGTGTYEQYF. CDR3 nucleotides: TGCGCCAGCAGCCACCAATCTGGGACAGGGACCTACGAGCAGTACTTC.